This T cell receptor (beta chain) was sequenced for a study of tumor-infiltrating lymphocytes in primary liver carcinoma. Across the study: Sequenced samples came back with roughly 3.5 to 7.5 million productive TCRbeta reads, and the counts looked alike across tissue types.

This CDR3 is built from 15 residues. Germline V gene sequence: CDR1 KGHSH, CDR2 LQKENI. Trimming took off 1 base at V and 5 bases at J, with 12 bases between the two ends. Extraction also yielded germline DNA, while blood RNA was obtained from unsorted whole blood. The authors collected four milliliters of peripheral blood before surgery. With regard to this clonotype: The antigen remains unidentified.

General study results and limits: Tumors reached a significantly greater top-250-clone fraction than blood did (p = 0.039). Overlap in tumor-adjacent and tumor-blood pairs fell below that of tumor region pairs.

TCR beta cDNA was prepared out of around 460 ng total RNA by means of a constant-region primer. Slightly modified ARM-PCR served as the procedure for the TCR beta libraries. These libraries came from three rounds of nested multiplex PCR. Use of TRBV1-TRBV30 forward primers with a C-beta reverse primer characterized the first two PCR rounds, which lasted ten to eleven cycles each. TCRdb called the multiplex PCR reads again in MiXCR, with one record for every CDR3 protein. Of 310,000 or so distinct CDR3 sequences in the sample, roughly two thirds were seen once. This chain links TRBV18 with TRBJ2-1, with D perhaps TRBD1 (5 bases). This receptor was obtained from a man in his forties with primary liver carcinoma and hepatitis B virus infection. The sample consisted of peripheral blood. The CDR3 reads CASSPLARANNEQFF. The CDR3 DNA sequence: TGTGCCAGCTCACCACTCGCCAGGGCGAACAATGAGCAGTTCTTC.